A single sample gave rise to the 17 T cell receptor beta chains below, sequenced in a study of blood T cell repertoires in COVID-19. Generated by immunoSEQ multiplex PCR, the TCRdb table keeps only in-frame clones and is missing some. The table has hundreds of thousands of clones, approximately 90% seen once; the top ten hold more than 4%. Specimen: peripheral blood. The receptors originated from a woman between 25 and 40 years old with acute or convalescent COVID-19.

The chain's CDR3 is CASSSLAANTGELFF. The CDR3 DNA is TGTGCCAGCAGCTCGTTGGCAGCGAACACCGGGGAGCTGTTTTTT. The rearrangement links TRBV11-2 to TRBJ2-2; D is unclear. The CDR3 spans 15 residues. The germline V gene encodes CDR1 SGHAT and CDR2 FQNNGV. The ends were cut back, 4 bases at V and 0 bases at J, with 9 bases in the middle.

This clone is a singleton in its sample. The gene calls are TRBV7-9 and TRBJ2-4, with TRBD2 identical over 9 bases. The CDR3 is 17 amino acids. Germline assignment: CDR1 SEHNR and CDR2 FQNEAQ (reference sequence). With 1 base clipped from V and 3 bases from J, the junction kept 7 bases outside the gene matches. The CDR3 sequence: CASSLVPRRGGKNIQYF. The CDR3 nucleotides are TGTGCCAGCAGCTTAGTTCCTCGGCGGGGGGGCAAAAACATTCAGTACTTC.

The gene calls are TRBV19 and TRBJ1-6; D is undetermined. Germline assignment: CDR1 LNHDA and CDR2 SQIVND (reference sequence). Deletions cut 1 base from V and 7 bases from J, with 11 bases between. CDR3 size: 15 residues. As DNA, the CDR3 is TGTGCCAGTAGTATAGGCAGGCTTGGGAATTCACCCCTCCACTTT. Translated, it gives CASSIGRLGNSPLHF.

V and J are TRBV7-6 and TRBJ1-3; D may be TRBD1 (5 bases). The CDR3 is 14 amino acids. Germline values: CDR1 SGHVS, CDR2 FNYEAQ. Deletions cut 5 bases from V and 2 bases from J, with 10 bases between. The DNA of the CDR3 is TGTGCCAGCAGCCCCAGGGTGGCTGGAAACACCATATATTTT. It yields the protein CASSPRVAGNTIYF.

The chain carries TRBV2 and TRBJ2-5; 9 positions match TRBD1. There are 19 residues in the CDR3. Germline CDR1 reads SNHLY; CDR2 reads FYNNEI. The junction had 18 bases not matched to a gene; V was cut back by 5 bases and J by 2 bases. The CDR3 nucleotides are TGTGCCAGCAGTCCGGGCGGACGGACAGGGGTAGGGTCTCAAGAGACCCAGTACTTC. Translating gives CASSPGGRTGVGSQETQYF.

This clone was counted a few times. The sample has other DNA sequences that encode this CDR3 too. CDR3 residues: CSVDRGNTEAFF. CDR3 sequence (DNA): TGCAGCGTTGACCGGGGGAACACTGAAGCTTTCTTT. V gene TRBV29-1 combines with J gene TRBJ1-1; D is unresolved. The germline CDR1 and CDR2 sequences are SQVTM and ANQGSEA. This CDR3 has 12 residues. Trimming pared 3 bases from V and 1 base from J, leaving 6 bases between.

The chain uses TRBV19 and TRBJ2-5; the D gene is possibly TRBD1 (6 bases). Trimming pared 8 bases from V and 5 bases from J, leaving 18 bases between. The CDR3 contains 14 residues. Germline V gene sequence: CDR1 LNHDA, CDR2 SQIVND (reference sequence). CDR3: CASSNWGQRETQYF. Here the CDR3 DNA reads TGTGCCAGTTCCAACTGGGGGCAGCGGGAGACCCAGTACTTC. The full variable domain, completed using reference TRBV19 and TRBJ2-5, is DGGITQSPKYLFRKEGQNVTLSCEQNLNHDAMYWYRQDPGQGLRLIYYSQIVNDFQKGDIAEGYSVSREKKESFPLTVTSAQKNPTAFYLCASSNWGQRETQYFGPGTRLLVL.

The chain joins TRBV19 to TRBJ1-4; weak D call: TRBD1 (5 bases). The V gene lost 4 bases and the J gene lost 8 bases, with 14 bases spanning the gap. Per germline, CDR1 LNHDA and CDR2 SQIVND (reference sequence). The CDR3 runs 14 residues. As DNA, the CDR3 is TGTGCCAGTAGTACAGGGCGTTTGGGCGAAAAACTGTTTTTT. It is translated as CASSTGRLGEKLFF.

This sequence joins TRBV7-8 and TRBJ2-2; 7 positions match TRBD1. There are 16 residues in the CDR3. Germline CDR1 and CDR2: SGHVS and FQNEAQ. J lost 0 bases, V lost 5 bases, and 6 bases had no gene match. The CDR3 is CASSPTGTANTGELFF. The CDR3, as DNA: TGTGCCAGCAGCCCCACCGGGACAGCGAACACCGGGGAGCTGTTTTTT.

In the case of this clone: Other nucleotide sequences in the sample specify the same CDR3. J is TRBJ1-2 and V is TRBV9; the D gene is possibly TRBD1 (5 bases). Trimming took off 0 bases at V and 2 bases at J, with 8 bases between the two ends. The CDR3 sequence is 14 residues long. Germline assignment: CDR1 SGDLS and CDR2 YYNGEE. CDR3 sequence reads: CASSVAAGNYGYTF. For the CDR3, the DNA is TGTGCCAGCAGCGTAGCCGCAGGGAACTATGGCTACACCTTC.

The count of this clone is one. In nucleotides, the CDR3 is TGTGCCAGTAGTAGTACTTGGAGTCAGCCCCAGCATTTT. It encodes CASSSTWSQPQHF. The chain joins TRBV19 to TRBJ1-5; no clear D. This CDR3 has 13 residues. Germline V CDR1 and CDR2: LNHDA, SQIVND (reference sequence). The V end was cut by 4 bases, the J end by 6 bases, with 10 bases between.

This clone was seen a single time. The chain uses TRBV7-9 and TRBJ1-3, with D uncertain. V was pared by 4 bases and J by 0 bases, with 7 bases between. CDR1 and CDR2 (germline): SEHNR, FQNEAQ (reference sequence). CDR3 size: 14 residues. The CDR3 here is CASSSQNSGNTIYF. The CDR3 nucleotides are TGTGCCAGCAGCTCACAGAACTCTGGAAACACCATATATTTT.

J is TRBJ2-1 and V is TRBV30; D is uncertain. This CDR3 has 12 residues. Trimming removed 0 bases at V and 7 bases at J, with 7 bases between. Germline V gene lookup returns CDR1 GTSNPN and CDR2 SVGIG (reference sequence). CDR3 nucleotides: TGTGCCTGGAGTGTACTCGTTAATGAGCAGTTCTTC. Residues: CAWSVLVNEQFF.

This rearrangement joins TRBV11-2 to TRBJ1-1, with D possibly matching TRBD1 (6 bases). The germline V and J ends were trimmed by 3 bases and 0 bases, with 17 bases remaining between them. In germline, CDR1 is SGHAT, CDR2 FQNNGV. The CDR3 totals 17 residues. The CDR3 DNA reads TGTGCCAGCAGCTTCTATACAGGGCTCTCTGTGAACACTGAAGCTTTCTTT. Translated, it gives CASSFYTGLSVNTEAFF.

This chain joins TRBV7-9 and TRBJ2-1; D is possibly TRBD2 (5 bases). Germline CDR1 SEHNR, CDR2 FQNEAQ (reference sequence). V was trimmed by 0 bases and J by 3 bases, leaving 9 bases between them. This CDR3 spans 15 amino acids. CDR3 sequence: CASSLALTSYNEQFF. The CDR3, as DNA: TGTGCCAGCAGCTTAGCGCTAACTAGCTACAATGAGCAGTTCTTC.

CDR3 nucleotides: TGTGCCAGCAGCTCCCCAGGCCTGGCAGGGGAAAAACTGTTTTTT. This gives the protein CASSSPGLAGEKLFF. V is TRBV7-9 and J is TRBJ1-4; TRBD1 might be the D (5 bases). Germline CDR1 SEHNR, CDR2 FQNEAQ (reference sequence). V gave up 4 bases and J gave up 8 bases, with 17 bases separating them. This CDR3 has 15 amino acids. The full variable domain, rest sourced from reference TRBV7-9 and TRBJ1-4, is DTGVSQNPRHKITKRGQNVTFRCDPISEHNRLYWYRQTLGQGPEFLTYFQNEAQLEKSRLLSDRFSAERPKGSFSTLEIQRTEQGDSAMYLCASSSPGLAGEKLFFGSGTQLSVL.

The chain carries TRBV10-2 and TRBJ2-3; 7 bases match TRBD1. This CDR3 spans 15 amino acids. CDR1 and CDR2 (germline): WSHSY, SAAADI. V lost 9 bases, J lost 2 bases, and 11 bases stayed unmatched. CDR3 sequence reads: CASRSTGTYTDTQYF. In DNA form, the CDR3 reads TGCGCCAGTAGATCGACAGGGACCTACACAGATACGCAGTATTTT.